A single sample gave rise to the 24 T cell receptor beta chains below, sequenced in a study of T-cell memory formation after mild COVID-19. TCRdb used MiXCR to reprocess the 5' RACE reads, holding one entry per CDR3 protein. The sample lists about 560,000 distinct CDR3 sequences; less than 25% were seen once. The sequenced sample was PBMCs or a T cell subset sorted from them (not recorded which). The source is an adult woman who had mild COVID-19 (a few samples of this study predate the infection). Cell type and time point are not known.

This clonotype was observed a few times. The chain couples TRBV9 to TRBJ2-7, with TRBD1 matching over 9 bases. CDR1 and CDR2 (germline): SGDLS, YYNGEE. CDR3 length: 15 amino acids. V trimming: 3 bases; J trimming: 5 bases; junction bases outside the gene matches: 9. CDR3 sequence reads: CASSARDRAGDEQYF. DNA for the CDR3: TGTGCCAGCAGCGCCCGGGACAGGGCAGGGGACGAGCAGTACTTC.

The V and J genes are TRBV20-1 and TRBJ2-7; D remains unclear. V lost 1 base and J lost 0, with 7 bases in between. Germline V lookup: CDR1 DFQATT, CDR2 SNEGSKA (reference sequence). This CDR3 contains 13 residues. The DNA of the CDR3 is TGCAGTGCTAGAGTCCAGGACTCCTACGAGCAGTACTTC. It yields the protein CSARVQDSYEQYF.

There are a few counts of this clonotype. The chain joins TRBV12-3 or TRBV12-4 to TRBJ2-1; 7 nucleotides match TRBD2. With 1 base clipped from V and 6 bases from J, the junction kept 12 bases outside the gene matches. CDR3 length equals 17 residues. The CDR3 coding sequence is TGTGCCAGCAGTTTAGAGTTCCCGCAGGGCGGGGGCAATGAGCAGTTCTTC. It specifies CASSLEFPQGGGNEQFF.

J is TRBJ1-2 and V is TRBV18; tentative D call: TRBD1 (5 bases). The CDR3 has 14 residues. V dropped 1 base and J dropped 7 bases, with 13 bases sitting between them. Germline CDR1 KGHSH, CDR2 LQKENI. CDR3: CASSPLTEGTGYTF. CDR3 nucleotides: TGTGCCAGCTCACCACTGACAGAGGGGACTGGCTACACCTTC.

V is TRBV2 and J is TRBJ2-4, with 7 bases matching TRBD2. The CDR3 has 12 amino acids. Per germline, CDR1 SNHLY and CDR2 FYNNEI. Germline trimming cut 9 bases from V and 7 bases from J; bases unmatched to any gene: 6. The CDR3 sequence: CASFGGVNIQYF. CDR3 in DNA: TGTGCCAGTTTTGGGGGGGTCAACATTCAGTACTTC.

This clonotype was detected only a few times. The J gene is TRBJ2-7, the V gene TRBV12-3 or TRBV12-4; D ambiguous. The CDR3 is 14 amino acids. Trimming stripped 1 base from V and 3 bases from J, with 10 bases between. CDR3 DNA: TGTGCCAGCAGTTTAGATTTCGGCTACTACGAGCAGTACTTC. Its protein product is CASSLDFGYYEQYF.

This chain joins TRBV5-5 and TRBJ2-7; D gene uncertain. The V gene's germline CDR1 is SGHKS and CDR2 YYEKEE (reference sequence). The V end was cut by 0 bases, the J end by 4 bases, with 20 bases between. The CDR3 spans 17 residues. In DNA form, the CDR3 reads TGTGCCAGCAGCTTGGGCCTACCTGTTCGCGGCTGGTACGAGCAGTACTTC. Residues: CASSLGLPVRGWYEQYF.

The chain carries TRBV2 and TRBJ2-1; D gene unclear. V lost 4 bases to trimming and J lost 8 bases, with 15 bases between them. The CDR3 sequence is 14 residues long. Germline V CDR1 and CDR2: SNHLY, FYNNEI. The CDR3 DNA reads TGTGCCAGCAGTGCCCCCCTGGCGTTGGATGAGCAGTTCTTC. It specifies CASSAPLALDEQFF. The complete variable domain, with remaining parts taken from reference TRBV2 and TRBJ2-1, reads EPEVTQTPSHQVTQMGQEVILRCVPISNHLYFYWYRQILGQKVEFLVSFYNNEISEKSEIFDDQFSVERPDGSNFTLKIRSTKLEDSAMYFCASSAPLALDEQFFGPGTRLTVL.

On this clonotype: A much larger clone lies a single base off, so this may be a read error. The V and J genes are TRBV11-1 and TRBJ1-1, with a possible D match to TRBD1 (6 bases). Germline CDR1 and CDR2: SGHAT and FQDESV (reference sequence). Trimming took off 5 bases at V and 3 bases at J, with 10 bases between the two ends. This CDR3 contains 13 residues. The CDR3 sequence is CASSTDSDTEAFF. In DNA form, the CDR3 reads TGTGCCAGCAGCACGGACAGTGACACTGAAGCTTTCTTT.

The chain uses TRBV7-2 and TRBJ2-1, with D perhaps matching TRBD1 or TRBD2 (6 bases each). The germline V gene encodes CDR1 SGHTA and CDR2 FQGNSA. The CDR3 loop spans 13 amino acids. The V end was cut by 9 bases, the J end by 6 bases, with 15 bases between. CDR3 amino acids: CASPTEGGNEQFF. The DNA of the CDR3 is TGTGCCAGTCCTACAGAGGGGGGCAATGAGCAGTTCTTC.

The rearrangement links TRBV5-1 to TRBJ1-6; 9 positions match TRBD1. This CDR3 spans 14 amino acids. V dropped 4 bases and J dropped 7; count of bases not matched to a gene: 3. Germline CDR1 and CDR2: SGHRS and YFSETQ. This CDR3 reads CASSNGTGNSPLHF. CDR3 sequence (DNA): TGCGCCAGCAGCAACGGGACAGGGAATTCACCCCTCCACTTT.

For the CDR3, the DNA is TGTGCCACCAGTGAAAACAGGGGGCTTTATAGCAATCAGCCCCAGCATTTT. Protein: CATSENRGLYSNQPQHF. The chain is built from TRBV24-1 and TRBJ1-5; 9 nucleotides line up with TRBD1. The CDR3 runs to 17 residues. V trimming: 4 bases; J trimming: 0 bases; junction bases outside the gene matches: 6. CDR1 and CDR2 (germline): KGHDR, SFDVKD.

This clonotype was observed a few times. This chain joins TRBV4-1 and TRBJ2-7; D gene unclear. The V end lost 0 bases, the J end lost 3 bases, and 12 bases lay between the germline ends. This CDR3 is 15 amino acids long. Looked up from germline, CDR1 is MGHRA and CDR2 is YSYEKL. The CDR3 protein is CASSQENEMNYEQYF. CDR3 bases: TGCGCCAGCAGCCAAGAGAACGAGATGAACTACGAGCAGTACTTC.

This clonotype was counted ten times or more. CDR3 sequence (DNA): TGCAGCGTTGGACGGGAGGGGCCCTACAATGAGCAGTTCTTC. This sequence encodes CSVGREGPYNEQFF. The J gene is TRBJ2-1, the V gene TRBV29-1, with 8 bases that match TRBD2. The V and J ends lost 4 bases and 2 bases, in that order; junction bases with no gene match: 4. The CDR3 has 14 residues. Germline V gives CDR1 SQVTM, CDR2 ANQGSEA.

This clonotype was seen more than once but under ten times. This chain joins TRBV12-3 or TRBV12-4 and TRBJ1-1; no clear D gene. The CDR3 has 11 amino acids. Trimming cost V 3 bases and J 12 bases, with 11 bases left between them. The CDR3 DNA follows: TGTGCCAGCAGTTTTCGGACGGTAACTTTCTTT. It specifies CASSFRTVTFF.

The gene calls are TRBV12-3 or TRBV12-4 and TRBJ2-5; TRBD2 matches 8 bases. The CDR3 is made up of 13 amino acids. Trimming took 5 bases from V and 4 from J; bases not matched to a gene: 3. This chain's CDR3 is CASSRTSPETQYF. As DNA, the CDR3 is TGTGCCAGCAGTCGGACTAGCCCAGAGACCCAGTACTTC.

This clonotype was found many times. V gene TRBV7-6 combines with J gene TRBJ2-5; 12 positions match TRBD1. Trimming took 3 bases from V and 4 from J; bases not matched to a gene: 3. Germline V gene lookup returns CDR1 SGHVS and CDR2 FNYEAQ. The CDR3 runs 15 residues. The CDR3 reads CASSLRDRGRETQYF. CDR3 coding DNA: TGTGCCAGCAGCTTGCGGGACAGGGGGCGAGAGACCCAGTACTTC.

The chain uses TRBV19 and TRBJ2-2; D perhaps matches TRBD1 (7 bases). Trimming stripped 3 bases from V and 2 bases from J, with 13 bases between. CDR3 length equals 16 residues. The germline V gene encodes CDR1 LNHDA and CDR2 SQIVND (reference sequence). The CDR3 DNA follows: TGTGCCAGTAGTATCCAGACAGGGACTAACACCGGGGAGCTGTTTTTT. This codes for CASSIQTGTNTGELFF.

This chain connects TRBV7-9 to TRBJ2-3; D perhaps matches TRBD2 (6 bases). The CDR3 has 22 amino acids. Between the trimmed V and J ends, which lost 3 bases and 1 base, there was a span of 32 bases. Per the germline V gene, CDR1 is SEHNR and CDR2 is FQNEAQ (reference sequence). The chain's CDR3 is CASSFLRYRARSLSSGTDTQYF. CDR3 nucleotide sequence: TGTGCCAGCAGCTTCCTAAGGTATAGGGCTAGATCCCTATCTAGCGGCACAGATACGCAGTATTTT.

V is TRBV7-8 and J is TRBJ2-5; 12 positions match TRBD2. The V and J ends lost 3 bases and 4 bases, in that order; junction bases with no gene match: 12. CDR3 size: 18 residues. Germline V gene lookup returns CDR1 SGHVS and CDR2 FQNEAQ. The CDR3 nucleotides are TGTGCCAGCAGCTTTTCTAGCGGGGGGGCTGGGGTCAGAGAGACCCAGTACTTC. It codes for CASSFSSGGAGVRETQYF.

The DNA of the CDR3 is TGCAGTGCTACGGAATACAATGAGCAGTTCTTC. Its protein is CSATEYNEQFF. J is TRBJ2-1 and V is TRBV20-1, with no clear D. This CDR3 spans 11 amino acids. Germline CDR1 DFQATT, CDR2 SNEGSKA (reference sequence). V was trimmed by 4 bases and J by 4 bases, leaving 5 bases between them.

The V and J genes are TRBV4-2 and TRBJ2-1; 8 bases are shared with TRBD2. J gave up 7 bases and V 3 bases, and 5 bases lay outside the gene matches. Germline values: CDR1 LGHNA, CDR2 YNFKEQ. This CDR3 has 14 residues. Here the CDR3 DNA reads TGTGCCAGCAGCCAGGAACTAGCGGTAAATGAGCAGTTCTTC. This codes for CASSQELAVNEQFF.

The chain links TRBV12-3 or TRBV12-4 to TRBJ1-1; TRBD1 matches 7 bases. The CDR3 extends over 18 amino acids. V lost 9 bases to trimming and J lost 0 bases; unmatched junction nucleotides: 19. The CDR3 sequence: CASGPGTVNPSMNTEAFF. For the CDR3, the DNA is TGTGCCAGTGGACCAGGGACAGTAAATCCAAGTATGAACACTGAAGCTTTCTTT.

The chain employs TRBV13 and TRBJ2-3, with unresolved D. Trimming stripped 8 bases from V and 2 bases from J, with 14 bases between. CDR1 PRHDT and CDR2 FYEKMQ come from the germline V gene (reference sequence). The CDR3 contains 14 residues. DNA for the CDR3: TGTGCCAGCCACGAGCGCTCCTTCACAGATACGCAGTATTTT. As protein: CASHERSFTDTQYF.